The present entry profiles one T cell receptor beta chain with its context. TCRdb keeps only in-frame clones here, not all; method: immunoSEQ multiplex PCR. Of about 14,000 clones listed, roughly 80% are singletons. This sample stems from a study of technical replicates of blood from several donors. The CDR3 has 17 amino acids. The ends lost 1 base at V and 6 bases at J; junction bases unmatched: 7. CDR1 SGHAT and CDR2 FQNNGV come from the germline V gene. This chain joins TRBV11-2 and TRBJ2-1, with TRBD2 matching 12 bases. Specimen: PBMCs. The TCR comes from a human donor in good health. The CDR3 region is CASSLAATSGSSNEQFF. The CDR3 nucleotides are TGTGCCAGCAGCTTAGCGGCGACTAGCGGGAGCAGCAATGAGCAGTTCTTC.